The 8 T cell receptor beta chains in this list originate from one sample, sequenced in a study of blood T cell repertoires in COVID-19 (dated by TCRdb to about 2020). Library creation used the immunoSEQ multiplex PCR assay. Not all clones reach the TCRdb copy of this immuneACCESS table, which keeps in-frame sequences only. Checked studies attribute under half of the gap to unresolved V genes and leave the rest unexplained. The table for this sample lists over 80,000 clones; about nine tenths of them were counted only once. The ten largest clones take up about 1.7% of the sample. The sequenced material came from peripheral blood. These receptors were obtained from a human donor with active COVID-19. The donor label of this sample is uncertain.

This chain connects TRBV6-5 to TRBJ1-2; TRBD1 is a possible D gene (5 bases). Germline CDR1 and CDR2: MNHEY and SVGAGI. Trimming removed 3 bases from V and 4 bases from J, with 12 bases in between. CDR3 length: 14 residues. In nucleotides, the CDR3 is TGTGCCAGCAGTTATTCGGGGGGAGGCTATGGCTACACCTTC. It yields the protein CASSYSGGGYGYTF.

The J gene is TRBJ2-2, the V gene TRBV4-2; no definite D call. Per the germline V gene, CDR1 is LGHNA and CDR2 is YNFKEQ. The CDR3 is 14 residues long. Trimming pared 0 bases from V and 6 bases from J, leaving 8 bases between. The CDR3 protein is CASSQDLYAGELFF. Written as DNA, the CDR3 is TGTGCCAGCAGCCAAGATCTTTATGCCGGGGAGCTGTTTTTT.

The V call is TRBV28, the J call TRBJ1-6; D not certain. V was trimmed by 4 bases and J by 0 bases, leaving 10 bases between them. The CDR3 extends over 16 amino acids. Germline V gene data show CDR1 as MDHEN and CDR2 as SYDVKM. This chain's CDR3 is CASSSDFSSYNSPLHF. The CDR3 DNA reads TGTGCCAGCAGTTCCGACTTTAGCTCCTATAATTCACCCCTCCACTTT.

The chain joins TRBV19 to TRBJ1-6; 8 positions match TRBD1. The V and J ends lost 7 bases and 6 bases, in that order; junction bases with no gene match: 5. The CDR3 contains 14 residues. Germline-derived CDR1 and CDR2 are LNHDA and SQIVND (reference sequence). DNA of the CDR3: TGTGCCAGTACAAGTCAGGGGGCTAATTCACCCCTCCACTTT. It is translated as CASTSQGANSPLHF.

The chain carries TRBV27 and TRBJ2-7; D remains unclear. The V end lost 3 bases, the J end lost 2 bases, and 14 bases lay between the germline ends. The CDR3 has 15 amino acids. Germline lookup yields CDR1 MNHEY and CDR2 SMNVEV (reference sequence). DNA for the CDR3: TGTGCCAGCAGTTTTACCCCCGCAGGCACCTACGAGCAGTACTTC. Residues: CASSFTPAGTYEQYF.

This sequence joins TRBV28 and TRBJ1-2, with D maybe TRBD1 (6 bases). The CDR3 loop spans 13 amino acids. Germline V gene sequence: CDR1 MDHEN, CDR2 SYDVKM. V dropped 6 bases and J dropped 4 bases, with 12 bases sitting between them. CDR3 region: CASRAQGPYGYTF. The CDR3 DNA reads as TGTGCCAGCAGAGCACAGGGCCCCTATGGCTACACCTTC.

This clone has only one observation. The chain joins TRBV19 to TRBJ2-1; 11 nucleotides match TRBD2. The CDR3 consists of 15 residues. The junction had 10 bases not matched to a gene; V was cut back by 7 bases and J by 8 bases. Germline assignment: CDR1 LNHDA and CDR2 SQIVND (reference sequence). The CDR3 DNA follows: TGTGCCAGTACCCCAGGGACTAGCGGTTGGGATGAGCAGTTCTTC. This translates into CASTPGTSGWDEQFF.

The chain uses TRBV2 and TRBJ2-2; the D gene is possibly TRBD1 (5 bases). The CDR3 consists of 17 residues. The germline CDR1 and CDR2 sequences are SNHLY and FYNNEI. V shed 3 bases and J shed 3 bases, with 17 bases lying between them. The CDR3 region is CASSEYRPRLDTGELFF. DNA for the CDR3: TGTGCCAGCAGTGAGTACAGGCCCCGGCTCGACACCGGGGAGCTGTTTTTT. The full variable domain, completed using reference TRBV2 and TRBJ2-2, is EPEVTQTPSHQVTQMGQEVILRCVPISNHLYFYWYRQILGQKVEFLVSFYNNEISEKSEIFDDQFSVERPDGSNFTLKIRSTKLEDSAMYFCASSEYRPRLDTGELFFGEGSRLTVL.